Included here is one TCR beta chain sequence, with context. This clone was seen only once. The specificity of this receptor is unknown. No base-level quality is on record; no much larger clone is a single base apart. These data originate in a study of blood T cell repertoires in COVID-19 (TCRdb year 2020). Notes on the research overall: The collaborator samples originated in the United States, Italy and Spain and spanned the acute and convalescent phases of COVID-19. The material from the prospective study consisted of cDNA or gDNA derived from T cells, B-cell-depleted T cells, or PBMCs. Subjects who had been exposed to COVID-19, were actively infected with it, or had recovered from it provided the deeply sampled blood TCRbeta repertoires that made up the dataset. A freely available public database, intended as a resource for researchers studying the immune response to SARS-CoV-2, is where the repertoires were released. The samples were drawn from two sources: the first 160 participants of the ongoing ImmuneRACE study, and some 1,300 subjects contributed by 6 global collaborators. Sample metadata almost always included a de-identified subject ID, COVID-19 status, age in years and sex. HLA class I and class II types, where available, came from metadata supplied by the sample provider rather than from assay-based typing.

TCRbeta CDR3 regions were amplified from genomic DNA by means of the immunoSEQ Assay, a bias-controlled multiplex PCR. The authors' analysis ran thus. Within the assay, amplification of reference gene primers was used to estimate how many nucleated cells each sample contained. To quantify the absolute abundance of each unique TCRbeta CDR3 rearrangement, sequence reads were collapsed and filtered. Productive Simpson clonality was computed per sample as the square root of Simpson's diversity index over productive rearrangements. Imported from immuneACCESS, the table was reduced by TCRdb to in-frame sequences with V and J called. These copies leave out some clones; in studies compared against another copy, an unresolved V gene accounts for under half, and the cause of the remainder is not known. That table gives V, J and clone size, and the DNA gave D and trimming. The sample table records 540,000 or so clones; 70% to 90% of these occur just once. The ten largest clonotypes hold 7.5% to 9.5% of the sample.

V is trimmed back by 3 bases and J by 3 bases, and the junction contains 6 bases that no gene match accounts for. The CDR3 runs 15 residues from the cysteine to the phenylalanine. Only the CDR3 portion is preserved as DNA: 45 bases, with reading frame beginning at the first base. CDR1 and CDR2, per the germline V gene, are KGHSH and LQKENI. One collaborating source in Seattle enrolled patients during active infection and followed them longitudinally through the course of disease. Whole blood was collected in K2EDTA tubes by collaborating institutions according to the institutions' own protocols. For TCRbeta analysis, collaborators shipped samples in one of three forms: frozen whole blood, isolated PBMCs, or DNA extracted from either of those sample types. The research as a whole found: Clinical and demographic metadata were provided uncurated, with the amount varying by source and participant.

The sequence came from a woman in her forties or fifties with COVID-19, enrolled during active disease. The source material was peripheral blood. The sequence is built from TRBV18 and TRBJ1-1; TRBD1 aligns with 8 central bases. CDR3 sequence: CASSPTGTGDTEAFF. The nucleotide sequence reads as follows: TGTGCCAGCTCACCTACCGGGACAGGAGACACTGAAGCTTTCTTT.